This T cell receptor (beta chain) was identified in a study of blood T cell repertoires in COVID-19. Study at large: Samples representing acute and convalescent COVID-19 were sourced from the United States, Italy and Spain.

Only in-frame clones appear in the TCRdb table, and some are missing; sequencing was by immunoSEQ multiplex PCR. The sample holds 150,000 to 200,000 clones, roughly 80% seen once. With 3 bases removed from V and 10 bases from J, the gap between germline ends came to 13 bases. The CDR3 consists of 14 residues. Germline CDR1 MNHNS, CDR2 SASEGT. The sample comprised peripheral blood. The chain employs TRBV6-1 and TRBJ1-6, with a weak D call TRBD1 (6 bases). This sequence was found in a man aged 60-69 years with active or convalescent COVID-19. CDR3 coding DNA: TGTGCCAGCAGTGAGCTCGGGGGGCGGTCACCCCTCCACTTT. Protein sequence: CASSELGGRSPLHF.